This note documents a single T cell receptor (beta chain) sequence. This clonotype was found a few times. Its recognized antigen is unknown. No clone much larger than this one lies a single base away; base qualities are absent. The sample's time point label, decoded: more than 40 days after influenza vaccine administration. From the germline V gene, CDR1 is SQVTM and CDR2 is ANQGSEA. Trimming takes 5 bases from V and 5 bases from J, and the germline ends sit 3 bases apart. From its cysteine to its phenylalanine, the CDR3 spans 9 amino acids. The DNA shown is the 27-base CDR3, in frame from base 1. This sample was taken from a study of response to subunit inactivated influenza vaccine (dated by TCRdb to the late 2010s). Notes on the research overall: Deep quantitative profiling of the T cell receptor repertoire was used in the study to follow responses to a trivalent subunit inactivated influenza vaccine. Study-wide conclusions, independent of this receptor: The authors suggested that each seasonal influenza vaccination may recruit only a limited number of new T cells.

To prepare the library, RT-PCR was applied. Instrument on record: Illumina HiSeq 2500. Using fastp at Q25 and MiXCR, TCRdb reprocessed the public reads and kept productive beta chains. Identical CDR3 proteins give one entry, which carries the most common genes and DNA. Counted in this sample were approximately 480,000 distinct CDR3 sequences; roughly 9.7% of them appeared once. Over 9.5% of the sample goes to the ten largest clones. The source material was PBMCs from blood, sampled about 40 days after vaccination. The rearrangement joined TRBV29-1 to TRBJ2-5, with an unclear D gene assignment. The source of this sequence is a man in his fifties who received an inactivated influenza vaccine. Donor details come from another sample of the same person, matched by shared clones. In nucleotide form, the sequence is TGCAGCGTTTCGGAGACCCAGTACTTC. This yields the protein CSVSETQYF.